Shown below are 8 T cell receptor beta chains from a single sample sequenced in a study of T cells in Graves' hyperthyroidism and ophthalmopathy. Amplification targeted TCR beta CDR3 regions from RNA transcripts. A set of HTBI primers served as the primers for a first-round RT-PCR of the TCR CDR3. TCRdb re-analysed the multiplex PCR reads in MiXCR, keeping a single row per CDR3 protein. The profile shows about 480,000 distinct CDR3 sequences, around an eighth of them singletons. Sequencing was done on a sample of blood. The receptor set was obtained from a young woman with Graves' hyperthyroidism.

V gene TRBV19 combines with J gene TRBJ1-5, with D uncertain. This CDR3 is built from 12 residues. Trimming removed 6 bases from V and 9 bases from J, with 12 bases in between. Germline values: CDR1 LNHDA, CDR2 SQIVND (reference sequence). The CDR3 sequence is CASRGRTWPQHF. CDR3 bases: TGTGCCAGTAGGGGGAGGACTTGGCCCCAGCATTTT.

This clonotype was observed a few times. The chain carries TRBV20-1 and TRBJ1-2; 8 nucleotides match TRBD1. The CDR3 is 16 amino acids. The ends lost 0 bases at V and 8 bases at J; junction bases unmatched: 14. Germline V lookup: CDR1 DFQATT, CDR2 SNEGSKA (reference sequence). CDR3 residues: CSAREVSGTGSGGYTF. In DNA, the CDR3 is TGCAGTGCTAGAGAAGTATCCGGGACAGGCTCTGGGGGCTACACCTTC.

Many counts were recorded for this clonotype. The chain combines TRBV24-1 with TRBJ2-1, with a possible D match to TRBD2 (6 bases). The V end lost 2 bases, the J end lost 4 bases, and 11 bases lay between the germline ends. Germline V lookup: CDR1 KGHDR, CDR2 SFDVKD. The CDR3 covers 15 residues. CDR3 region: CATSDSAGSYNEQFF. As DNA, the CDR3 is TGTGCCACCAGTGATTCCGCGGGATCATACAATGAGCAGTTCTTC.

The CDR3 reads CASGDSYNEQFF. The CDR3 nucleotides read TGTGCTAGCGGAGACTCCTACAATGAGCAGTTCTTC. This chain joins TRBV25-1 and TRBJ2-1; possibly TRBD2 for D (6 bases). CDR3 length equals 12 residues. Germline CDR1 is MGHDK and CDR2 is SYGVNS.

This clonotype was seen many times. V usage is TRBV3-1 and J usage is TRBJ2-1; 7 bases match TRBD2. The CDR3 is 14 amino acids. Losses at the gene ends were 2 bases for V and 8 bases for J; bases not matched to a gene: 6. The V gene's germline CDR1 is LGHDT and CDR2 YNNKEL (reference sequence). CDR3 sequence (DNA): TGTGCCAGCAGCCAAAAACTCCGGGGGGATGAGCAGTTCTTC. This translates into CASSQKLRGDEQFF.

This clonotype showed up many times. This chain connects TRBV24-1 to TRBJ2-7; TRBD2 might be the D (6 bases). Germline assignment: CDR1 KGHDR and CDR2 SFDVKD. The CDR3 runs to 14 residues. Trimming removed 5 bases at V and 3 bases at J, with 13 bases between. The CDR3 coding sequence is TGTGCCACCAGTGGAGTGGGAGGAGACTACGAGCAGTACTTC. Its protein product is CATSGVGGDYEQYF.

This clonotype was counted at least ten times. This chain connects TRBV2 to TRBJ1-1, with D tentatively TRBD1 (6 bases). CDR3 size: 14 residues. V was clipped by 8 bases and J by 6 bases, with 19 bases between them. The V gene's germline CDR1 is SNHLY and CDR2 FYNNEI. The CDR3 coding sequence is TGTGCCAGCGGCCCCCGGTTGGGGGCAGCTGAAGCTTTCTTT. This gives the protein CASGPRLGAAEAFF.

Many counts were recorded for this clonotype. This chain uses TRBV11-2 with TRBJ2-5; 10 nucleotides agree with TRBD1. V dropped 5 bases and J dropped 6; count of bases not matched to a gene: 6. The CDR3 extends over 14 amino acids. The V gene's germline CDR1 is SGHAT and CDR2 FQNNGV. This chain's CDR3 is CASSPRDRGQTQYF. In DNA form, the CDR3 reads TGTGCCAGCAGCCCCCGGGACAGGGGACAGACCCAGTACTTC. Filled out from reference TRBV11-2 and TRBJ2-5, the complete variable domain reads EAGVAQSPRYKIIEKRQSVAFWCNPISGHATLYWYQQILGQGPKLLIQFQNNGVVDDSQLPKDRFSAERLKGVDSTLKIQPAKLEDSAVYLCASSPRDRGQTQYFGPGTRLLVL.